Each of the 13 T cell receptor beta chains below was sequenced from the same sample in a study of breast tumors, draining lymph nodes, adjacent tissues. Axillary draining lymph nodes of breast cancer patients supplied the node samples. TCRdb re-analysed the multiplex PCR reads in MiXCR, keeping a single row per CDR3 protein. Of roughly 120,000 distinct CDR3 sequences detected, 15% to 20% appear once; the ten largest clones hold approximately 3.5%. Sequenced input: axillary lymph node tissue. These receptors came from a female donor with breast cancer. Some clones in this sample may be carry-over from other donors' samples.

This clonotype appeared many times. The chain's CDR3 is CASSDSDRGGYTF. CDR3 nucleotide sequence: TGTGCCAGCAGTGACTCGGACAGGGGTGGCTACACCTTC. This rearrangement joins TRBV6-4 to TRBJ1-2, with 9 nucleotides matching TRBD1. Germline V lookup: CDR1 MRHNA, CDR2 SNTAGT. Trimming took 0 bases from V and 7 from J; bases not matched to a gene: 0. This CDR3 spans 13 amino acids.

This clonotype was seen ten or more times. V gene TRBV29-1 combines with J gene TRBJ2-1, with 14 positions matching TRBD2. Germline V lookup: CDR1 SQVTM, CDR2 ANQGSEA. V lost 3 bases to trimming and J lost 10 bases; unmatched junction nucleotides: 11. The CDR3 runs to 16 residues. CDR3: CSVDDVGTSGSREQFF. The CDR3 region has the DNA TGCAGCGTTGATGATGTCGGGACTAGCGGGAGTCGGGAGCAGTTCTTC.

There are many counts of this clonotype. The chain uses TRBV15 and TRBJ1-2; tentatively, D is TRBD1 (5 bases). CDR1 and CDR2 from the germline V gene are LNHNV and YYDKDF (reference sequence). V was trimmed by 1 base and J by 2 bases, leaving 11 bases between them. The CDR3 loop spans 15 amino acids. The CDR3 sequence is CATSRVGTVNYGYTF. The CDR3 nucleotides read TGTGCCACCAGCAGAGTAGGGACTGTGAACTATGGCTACACCTTC.

This clonotype was counted at least ten times. The rearrangement joins TRBV12-3 or TRBV12-4 to TRBJ1-2; TRBD1 might be the D (5 bases). This CDR3 is 13 amino acids long. With 4 bases removed from V and 8 bases from J, the gap between germline ends came to 14 bases. The CDR3: CASSWTSGGGYTF. CDR3 DNA sequence: TGTGCCAGCAGTTGGACCTCCGGGGGAGGCTACACCTTC.

Comment on this clonotype: Relative to the germline gene, one junction end is altered; a read error may explain this. The chain carries TRBV27 and TRBJ2-5, with D perhaps assigned TRBD1 or TRBD2 (5 bases each). Germline V gives CDR1 MNHEY, CDR2 SMNVEV (reference sequence). The CDR3 is 11 amino acids. The CDR3 DNA is TGTGCCAGCAGGCTAGGGGAGACCCAGTGCTTC. Protein: CASRLGETQCF.

Here the CDR3 reads CASSFGGAEDTQYF. The DNA for the CDR3 is TGTGCCAGCAGCTTCGGGGGGGCCGAAGATACGCAGTATTTT. The rearrangement joins TRBV5-6 to TRBJ2-3, with 8 bases aligning to TRBD2. The V gene's germline CDR1 is SGHDT and CDR2 YYEEEE. J was trimmed by 5 bases and V by 2 bases; bases with no gene match: 4. The CDR3 extends over 14 amino acids.

V gene TRBV6-6 combines with J gene TRBJ2-5; the match to TRBD2 covers 11 bases. Germline V gene lookup returns CDR1 MNHNY and CDR2 SVGAGI (reference sequence). The CDR3 runs 17 residues. Trimming at V came to 11 bases and at J to 5 bases, leaving 19 bases not matched to a gene. The chain's CDR3 is CAGGYISSGGARETQYF. CDR3 coding DNA: TGTGCCGGCGGTTACATCAGTAGCGGGGGGGCGAGGGAGACCCAGTACTTC.

This clonotype was seen many times. V usage is TRBV24-1 and J usage is TRBJ2-1, with 13 positions matching TRBD2. Germline trimming cut 1 base from V and 10 bases from J; bases unmatched to any gene: 3. The CDR3 loop spans 15 amino acids. In germline, CDR1 is KGHDR, CDR2 SFDVKD. CDR3 nucleotides: TGTGCCACCAGTGATTTCGGACTAGCGGGAGAAGAGCAGTTCTTC. As protein: CATSDFGLAGEEQFF.

This sequence joins TRBV6-1 and TRBJ2-5, with 11 bases fitting TRBD2. The CDR3 extends over 18 amino acids. Germline V gene lookup returns CDR1 MNHNS and CDR2 SASEGT. With V trimmed by 1 base and J by 4 bases, 11 bases remained unmatched. DNA of the CDR3: TGTGCCAGCAGTGAAGTTAGCGGGGGGGCGGTAAAAAGAGAGACCCAGTACTTC. As protein: CASSEVSGGAVKRETQYF.

As regards this clonotype: A much larger clone lies one base from this, so it may be a read error. This sequence joins TRBV6-6 and TRBJ1-4; 10 nucleotides line up with TRBD1. V shed 8 bases, J shed 9 bases, and the junction held 9 bases outside the gene matches. The CDR3 runs 14 residues. Germline V gene data show CDR1 as MNHNY and CDR2 as SVGAGI (reference sequence). CDR3 amino acids: CASAWGTGAKKLFF. The CDR3 DNA follows: TGTGCCAGCGCGTGGGGGACAGGGGCGAAAAAACTGTTTTTT.

On this clonotype itself: In this CDR3 the conserved last residue, phenylalanine or tryptophan, is missing, so a read error is likely. V and J are TRBV5-1 and TRBJ2-5; 8 nucleotides match TRBD2. J gave up 4 bases and V 4 bases, and 3 bases lay outside the gene matches. CDR3 length: 13 amino acids. Per germline, CDR1 SGHRS and CDR2 YFSETQ. The chain's CDR3 is CASSLGGAETQYS. In DNA, the CDR3 is TGCGCCAGCAGCCTCGGGGGGGCAGAGACCCAGTACTCC.

This clonotype was counted only a few times. This chain uses TRBV12-3 or TRBV12-4 with TRBJ2-2; 9 bases line up with TRBD1. The V segment lost 7 bases and the J segment 4 bases; nucleotides outside the gene matches: 7. The CDR3 runs 15 residues. This CDR3 reads CASTPGQGSTGELFF. The DNA of the CDR3 is TGTGCCAGCACCCCCGGACAGGGGAGCACCGGGGAGCTGTTTTTT.

About this clonotype: This clone may be a read error of a much larger clone one base away. The chain employs TRBV5-4 and TRBJ1-4; D gene uncertain. CDR1 is SGHNT, CDR2 YYREEE, per germline (reference sequence). The CDR3 covers 14 residues. The CDR3 DNA follows: TGTGCCAGCGGCTTAACGGCGGGTGGGGAAAAACTGTTTTTT. It yields the protein CASGLTAGGEKLFF.